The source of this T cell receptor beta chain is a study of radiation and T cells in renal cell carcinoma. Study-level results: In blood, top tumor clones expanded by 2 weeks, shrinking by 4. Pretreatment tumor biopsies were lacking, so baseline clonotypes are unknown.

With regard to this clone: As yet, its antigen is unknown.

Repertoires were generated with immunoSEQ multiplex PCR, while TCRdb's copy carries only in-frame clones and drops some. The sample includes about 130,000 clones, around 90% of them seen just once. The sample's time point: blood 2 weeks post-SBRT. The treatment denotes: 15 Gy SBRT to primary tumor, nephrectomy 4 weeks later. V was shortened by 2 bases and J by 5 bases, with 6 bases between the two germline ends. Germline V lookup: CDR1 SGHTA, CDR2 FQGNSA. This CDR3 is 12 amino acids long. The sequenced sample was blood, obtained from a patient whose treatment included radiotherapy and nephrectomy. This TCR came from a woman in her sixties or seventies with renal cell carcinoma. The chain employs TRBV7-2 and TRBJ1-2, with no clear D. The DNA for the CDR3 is TGTGCCAGCAGCTTAACAGATTATGGCTACACCTTC. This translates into CASSLTDYGYTF.